This T cell receptor beta chain was profiled in a study of OX40 agonist ivuxolimab in advanced cancers. With 1 base removed from V and 3 bases from J, the gap between germline ends came to 10 bases. Germline V gene sequence: CDR1 MNHEY, CDR2 SMNVEV (reference sequence). The CDR3 has 14 residues. Profiling relied on immunoSEQ multiplex PCR, and the TCRdb table lists in-frame clones only, not all of them. This table has more than 85,000 clones, roughly 88% appearing once. Sequenced here: CD4+ or CD8+ T cells sorted from blood, sampled in a trial of the OX40 agonist ivuxolimab. This sequence joins TRBV27 and TRBJ2-7; D is undetermined. The sequence was collected from an adult with an advanced solid tumor such as melanoma, head and neck, liver or kidney cancer. The CDR3 loop reads CASSLWATHYEQYF. The CDR3 region has the DNA TGTGCCAGCAGTTTATGGGCTACCCACTACGAGCAGTACTTC.